These 2 T cell receptor beta chains share one sample of origin, sequenced in a study of graft-versus-host responses after intestinal transplantation. Produced via immunoSEQ multiplex PCR; TCRdb's table is partial and in-frame only. The table lists more than 85,000 clones, 85% to 95% of them singletons. These receptors' targets are unknown. Sequenced material: unstimulated CD8+ T cells sorted from spleen or lymph node cells, taken before transplant. The source of these receptors is a human donor who was the organ donor for an intestinal transplant.

The gene calls are TRBV12-5 and TRBJ2-1, with D maybe TRBD2 (5 bases). The CDR3 consists of 12 residues. Trimming stripped 3 bases from V and 9 bases from J, with 9 bases between. Germline loops: CDR1 LGHNT, CDR2 FRNRAP. The CDR3 region has the DNA TGTGCTAGTGGTTTCCTTGGGAGTGAGCAGTTCTTC. This sequence encodes CASGFLGSEQFF.

CDR3 residues: CASTYRVGDTEAFF. The CDR3 nucleotides are TGTGCCAGCACCTACAGGGTCGGGGACACTGAAGCTTTCTTT. The rearrangement joins TRBV6-5 to TRBJ1-1, with a weak D call TRBD1 (6 bases). The CDR3 runs to 14 residues. V lost 7 bases and J 3 bases, leaving 15 bases between the germline ends. Germline CDR1 reads MNHEY; CDR2 reads SVGAGI.